This entry lists 32 T cell receptor beta chains sequenced from one sample in a study of cytomegalovirus exposure and HLA in healthy donors. Researchers ran the PCR with 60 Vbeta and 13 Jbeta primers. The table came from immunoSEQ multiplex PCR; TCRdb's copy has only in-frame clones and leaves some out. The sample gives more than 100,000 clones, 65% to 75% of which show up once; 5.5% to 7.5% is in the top ten. Sequencing was carried out using PBMCs. The source is a woman between 50 and 59 years old in good health and CMV-seropositive.

The chain links TRBV7-2 to TRBJ2-5; no firm D call. Trimming shortened V by 0 bases and J by 2 bases, and 4 bases separated the two germline ends. The length of the CDR3 is 13 residues. Germline CDR1 and CDR2: SGHTA and FQGNSA. In DNA, the CDR3 is TGTGCCAGCAGCTTAGCCAGGCAAGAGACCCAGTACTTC. Amino acid sequence: CASSLARQETQYF. The full variable domain, in which reference TRBV7-2 and TRBJ2-5 provide the parts outside the CDR3, is GAGVSQSPSNKVTEKGKDVELRCDPISGHTALYWYRQSLGQGLEFLIYFQGNSAPDKSGLPSDRFSAERTGGSVSTLTIQRTQQEDSAVYLCASSLARQETQYFGPGTRLLVL.

The chain recombines TRBV18 with TRBJ2-4; D is unresolved. V gave up 0 bases and J gave up 10 bases, with 10 bases separating them. Germline loops: CDR1 KGHSH, CDR2 LQKENI. The CDR3 length is 13 residues. This CDR3 reads CASSPPSVRIQYF. CDR3 nucleotide sequence: TGTGCCAGCTCACCACCTTCCGTCCGGATTCAGTACTTC.

In this sample, this clone turned up a few times. This sequence joins TRBV6-5 and TRBJ1-2, with D tentatively TRBD1 (6 bases). CDR3 length: 14 residues. Germline V gene data show CDR1 as MNHEY and CDR2 as SVGAGI. The V gene lost 6 bases and the J gene lost 8 bases, with 19 bases spanning the gap. CDR3 protein: CASSLQGGGGGYTF. The DNA of the CDR3 is TGTGCCAGCAGCCTTCAAGGGGGGGGCGGGGGCTACACCTTC.

The rearrangement links TRBV6-1 to TRBJ2-3, with 10 bases matching TRBD2. This CDR3 region has 15 residues. Trimming took 7 bases from V and 4 from J; bases not matched to a gene: 8. Germline CDR1 is MNHNS and CDR2 is SASEGT. CDR3 nucleotide sequence: TGTGCCAGCAAGAGCGGGGGGGCCGGGGCAGATACGCAGTATTTT. Amino acids: CASKSGGAGADTQYF.

V and J are TRBV10-2 and TRBJ2-7, with a possible D match to TRBD1 (5 bases). This CDR3 is built from 12 residues. Germline V gives CDR1 WSHSY, CDR2 SAAADI. With 6 bases removed from V and 4 bases from J, the gap between germline ends came to 10 bases. CDR3 sequence reads: CASSLTEYEQYF. The CDR3 DNA follows: TGCGCCAGCAGCCTGACAGAATACGAGCAGTACTTC.

This clone has just a few counts. The chain carries TRBV2 and TRBJ2-3; TRBD2 matches 7 bases. The CDR3 loop spans 17 amino acids. Germline lookup yields CDR1 SNHLY and CDR2 FYNNEI. V shed 4 bases, J shed 1 base, and the junction held 11 bases outside the gene matches. The CDR3: CASSAARGWRGTDTQYF. CDR3 in DNA: TGTGCCAGCAGTGCCGCGCGGGGGTGGCGGGGCACAGATACGCAGTATTTT.

The gene calls are TRBV5-4 and TRBJ1-1; 9 bases map to TRBD1. Germline V CDR1 and CDR2: SGHNT, YYREEE (reference sequence). The V gene end was trimmed by 5 bases and the J gene end by 5 bases; junction bases not matched to a gene: 4. The length of the CDR3 is 13 residues. The CDR3 spells CASRGTGPTEAFF. The CDR3 DNA is TGTGCCAGCAGAGGGACAGGGCCTACTGAAGCTTTCTTT.

This chain uses TRBV6-5 with TRBJ1-4; possibly TRBD1 for D (6 bases). The germline V and J ends were trimmed by 8 bases and 0 bases, with 10 bases remaining between them. This CDR3 is built from 14 residues. The germline CDR1 and CDR2 sequences are MNHEY and SVGAGI. The CDR3 here is CASGTSATNEKLFF. The DNA for the CDR3 is TGTGCCAGCGGGACATCTGCAACTAATGAAAAACTGTTTTTT.

This clone was seen more than once but under ten times. The V and J genes are TRBV6-1 and TRBJ2-3; D is perhaps TRBD2 (6 bases). The CDR3 is 11 residues long. Germline V gene lookup returns CDR1 MNHNS and CDR2 SASEGT. V lost 8 bases and J 5 bases, leaving 8 bases between the germline ends. DNA for the CDR3: TGTGCCAGCGGGAGGATAGATACGCAGTATTTT. The encoded protein is CASGRIDTQYF.

This clone appeared once. The rearrangement joins TRBV12-5 to TRBJ2-7; TRBD1 matches at 10 bases. The germline V gene encodes CDR1 LGHNT and CDR2 FRNRAP. This CDR3 spans 14 amino acids. The trim removed 6 bases at V and 2 bases at J, leaving 4 bases unmatched. The CDR3 nucleotides are TGTGCTAGTGGGGCCGGGACAGGGGCCTACGAGCAGTACTTC. Its protein product is CASGAGTGAYEQYF.

This chain links TRBV5-8 with TRBJ1-2; no clear D. Germline V CDR1 and CDR2: SGHTS, YDEGEE. This CDR3 region has 12 residues. V was shortened by 2 bases and J by 2 bases, with 4 bases between the two germline ends. In DNA, the CDR3 is TGTGCCAGCAGCTTTCAAAACTATGGCTACACCTTC. It yields the protein CASSFQNYGYTF.

The gene calls are TRBV4-1 and TRBJ1-1; D is unclear. Trimming took off 3 bases at V and 2 bases at J, with 13 bases between the two ends. CDR3 length equals 15 residues. Germline CDR1 is MGHRA and CDR2 is YSYEKL. The CDR3, as DNA: TGCGCCAGCAGCCATGAGGGCGGGGTTAACACTGAAGCTTTCTTT. It encodes CASSHEGGVNTEAFF.

As for this clone: Sequence at one end of the junction differs from germline and may be a read error. The chain recombines TRBV5-4 with TRBJ2-1, with D tentatively TRBD1 (6 bases). CDR1 is SGHNT and CDR2 is YYREEE in the germline V gene (reference sequence). CDR3 length equals 12 residues. The CDR3 region is CASSSGQQAYLF. The CDR3 nucleotides are TGTGCCAGCAGCTCCGGACAGCAAGCTTACCTCTTC.

This clone was seen a single time. The DNA of the CDR3 is TGTGCCTGGAAGGGGGCAGCGTACCAAGAGACCCAGTACTTC. Its translation: CAWKGAAYQETQYF. This sequence joins TRBV30 and TRBJ2-5; 7 bases agree with TRBD1. The CDR3 is 14 residues long. Losses at the gene ends were 4 bases for V and 0 bases for J; bases not matched to a gene: 5. CDR1 and CDR2 (germline): GTSNPN, SVGIG (reference sequence).

This clone turned up a few times. This chain uses TRBV7-9 with TRBJ2-7, with 9 bases fitting TRBD2. V trimming: 5 bases; J trimming: 4 bases; junction bases outside the gene matches: 6. Per the germline V gene, CDR1 is SEHNR and CDR2 is FQNEAQ (reference sequence). The CDR3 consists of 14 residues. The CDR3 spells CASSAGGTVYEQYF. DNA of the CDR3: TGTGCCAGCAGCGCGGGGGGGACGGTGTACGAGCAGTACTTC.

The gene calls are TRBV19 and TRBJ2-3; 11 bases line up with TRBD2. Losses at the gene ends were 3 bases for V and 2 bases for J; bases not matched to a gene: 7. The CDR3 length is 17 residues. Germline lookup yields CDR1 LNHDA and CDR2 SQIVND (reference sequence). The CDR3 sequence is CASSISSGGFVTDTQYF. The CDR3 region has the DNA TGTGCCAGTAGTATCTCTAGCGGGGGGTTTGTCACAGATACGCAGTATTTT.

This clone was detected only a few times. CDR3 loop: CASSRILAGGRNEQFF. For the CDR3, the DNA is TGCGCCAGCAGCCGCATACTAGCGGGGGGGCGCAATGAGCAGTTCTTC. The chain joins TRBV4-3 to TRBJ2-1, with 13 bases matching TRBD2. This CDR3 has 16 residues. V lost 4 bases to trimming and J lost 6 bases; unmatched junction nucleotides: 6. In germline, CDR1 is LGHNA, CDR2 YSLEER.

This clone was seen more than once but under ten times. V usage is TRBV5-4 and J usage is TRBJ2-7; tentative D call: TRBD2 (6 bases). Trimming stripped 4 bases from V and 2 bases from J, with 10 bases between. The germline V gene has CDR1 SGHNT and CDR2 YYREEE (reference sequence). This CDR3 spans 13 amino acids. In DNA, the CDR3 is TGTGCCAGCAGCCAGTCGGGGGCCTACGAGCAGTACTTC. Translation gives CASSQSGAYEQYF.

The rearrangement links TRBV7-2 to TRBJ1-2, with D tentatively TRBD1 (5 bases). CDR1 is SGHTA and CDR2 is FQGNSA in the germline V gene. V shed 7 bases and J shed 8 bases, with 17 bases lying between them. This CDR3 region has 13 residues. CDR3 sequence: CASTTIGARGYTF. The DNA of the CDR3 is TGTGCCAGCACCACTATTGGGGCTAGGGGCTACACCTTC.

The chain links TRBV5-1 to TRBJ1-4, with D unresolved. The V gene lost 0 bases and the J gene lost 0 bases, with 12 bases spanning the gap. This CDR3 has 17 residues. Germline V gives CDR1 SGHRS, CDR2 YFSETQ. The CDR3 DNA reads as TGCGCCAGCAGCTTGGAAGTCGGCGGATCAACTAATGAAAAACTGTTTTTT. Translated, it gives CASSLEVGGSTNEKLFF.

The chain links TRBV19 to TRBJ1-2; 7 positions match TRBD1. CDR1 and CDR2 from the germline V gene are LNHDA and SQIVND (reference sequence). This CDR3 is built from 17 residues. V shed 3 bases and J 4 bases; nucleotides not matched to a gene: 14. Here the CDR3 DNA reads TGTGCCAGTAGTATTGAGGGGGCGAGGGCCGGGGGCTATGGCTACACCTTC. Amino acids: CASSIEGARAGGYGYTF.

This sequence joins TRBV5-8 and TRBJ1-2; 7 bases are a match to TRBD1. Germline loops: CDR1 SGHTS, CDR2 YDEGEE. V was clipped by 4 bases and J by 0 bases; unmatched bases: 12. The CDR3 totals 17 residues. The DNA of the CDR3 is TGTGCCAGCAGCCTTCTCCAGGGGGACAGAGCTAACTATGGCTACACCTTC. This encodes CASSLLQGDRANYGYTF.

Here the CDR3 reads CAISDRTVDTEAFF. CDR3 nucleotide sequence: TGTGCCATCAGTGACCGAACGGTGGACACTGAAGCTTTCTTT. The chain recombines TRBV10-3 with TRBJ1-1; D is ambiguous. Between the trimmed V and J ends, which lost 3 bases and 3 bases, there was a span of 11 bases. The V gene's germline CDR1 is ENHRY and CDR2 SYGVKD. This CDR3 contains 14 residues.

This chain's CDR3 is CSVIWGQNTEAFF. CDR3 nucleotide sequence: TGCAGCGTGATCTGGGGGCAGAACACTGAAGCTTTCTTT. The rearrangement joins TRBV29-1 to TRBJ1-1, with D maybe TRBD1 (6 bases). Germline V gene lookup returns CDR1 SQVTM and CDR2 ANQGSEA. V was cut by 6 bases and J by 1 base, with 12 bases left in between. This CDR3 region has 13 residues.

This chain connects TRBV5-4 to TRBJ2-7; D perhaps matches TRBD2 (6 bases). Per the germline V gene, CDR1 is SGHNT and CDR2 is YYREEE (reference sequence). The CDR3 is made up of 14 amino acids. The ends were cut back, 4 bases at V and 6 bases at J, with 17 bases in the middle. CDR3 in amino acids: CASSPRAVGGEQYF. Written as DNA, the CDR3 is TGTGCCAGCAGCCCGAGGGCCGTGGGGGGCGAGCAGTACTTC.

The rearrangement links TRBV14 to TRBJ2-1; D is possibly TRBD1 (5 bases). Deletions cut 4 bases from V and 5 bases from J, with 24 bases between. The CDR3 totals 18 residues. Germline V gene sequence: CDR1 SGHDN, CDR2 FVKESK. CDR3 sequence (DNA): TGTGCCAGCAGCCGGGGCAGTGGAAGTATATTTAGGCACAATGAGCAGTTCTTC. The encoded protein is CASSRGSGSIFRHNEQFF.

A single count supports this clone. CDR3: CSVEEVGSRTF. CDR3 DNA sequence: TGCAGCGTTGAAGAGGTGGGCAGTCGTACCTTC. The chain couples TRBV29-1 to TRBJ1-2, with no clear D. Germline CDR1 SQVTM, CDR2 ANQGSEA. V was cut by 0 bases and J by 14 bases, with 13 bases left in between. The CDR3 length is 11 residues.

V usage is TRBV7-9 and J usage is TRBJ2-2; a possible D gene is TRBD2 (6 bases). Trimming removed 4 bases at V and 4 bases at J, with 13 bases between. CDR1 and CDR2 (germline): SEHNR, FQNEAQ (reference sequence). CDR3 size: 15 residues. The CDR3: CASSSRLVSTGELFF. The CDR3 DNA reads TGTGCCAGCAGCTCCCGACTAGTAAGCACCGGGGAGCTGTTTTTT.

This clone was detected only a few times. This chain connects TRBV7-2 to TRBJ1-5; D ambiguous. V lost 4 bases and J 7 bases, leaving 14 bases between the germline ends. Germline loops: CDR1 SGHTA, CDR2 FQGNSA. The CDR3 sequence is 14 residues long. The CDR3 DNA follows: TGTGCCAGCAGCTACGCTCCAGGTCCCCAGCCCCAGCATTTT. It is translated as CASSYAPGPQPQHF.

The rearrangement joins TRBV13 to TRBJ2-7; TRBD1 aligns across 8 bases. The CDR3 has 14 residues. V lost 6 bases and J lost 5; bases outside the gene matches: 9. Germline loops: CDR1 PRHDT, CDR2 FYEKMQ (reference sequence). The CDR3 DNA sequence: TGTGCCAGCAGGATTGCGGACAGGGCGAACGAGCAGTACTTC. As protein: CASRIADRANEQYF.

This clone was picked up a small number of times. The CDR3 DNA reads as TGTGCCAGCTCACCGACCACAATCGGGACAGGGGGGCACACTGAAGCTTTCTTT. Translating it yields CASSPTTIGTGGHTEAFF. The V call is TRBV18, the J call TRBJ1-1, with TRBD1 matching 11 bases. CDR1 KGHSH and CDR2 LQKENI come from the germline V gene. V gave up 3 bases and J gave up 3 bases; unmatched junction bases: 12. CDR3 length: 18 residues.

The table lists this clone with a few counts. This chain joins TRBV27 and TRBJ2-5, with TRBD2 as a possible D gene (5 bases). The germline gives CDR1 MNHEY, CDR2 SMNVEV (reference sequence). V lost 6 bases and J lost 5, with 19 bases in between. The CDR3 has 15 amino acids. The DNA of the CDR3 is TGTGCCAGCAGGATAACTAGTCGCTTGGGTGAGACCCAGTACTTC. It yields the protein CASRITSRLGETQYF.